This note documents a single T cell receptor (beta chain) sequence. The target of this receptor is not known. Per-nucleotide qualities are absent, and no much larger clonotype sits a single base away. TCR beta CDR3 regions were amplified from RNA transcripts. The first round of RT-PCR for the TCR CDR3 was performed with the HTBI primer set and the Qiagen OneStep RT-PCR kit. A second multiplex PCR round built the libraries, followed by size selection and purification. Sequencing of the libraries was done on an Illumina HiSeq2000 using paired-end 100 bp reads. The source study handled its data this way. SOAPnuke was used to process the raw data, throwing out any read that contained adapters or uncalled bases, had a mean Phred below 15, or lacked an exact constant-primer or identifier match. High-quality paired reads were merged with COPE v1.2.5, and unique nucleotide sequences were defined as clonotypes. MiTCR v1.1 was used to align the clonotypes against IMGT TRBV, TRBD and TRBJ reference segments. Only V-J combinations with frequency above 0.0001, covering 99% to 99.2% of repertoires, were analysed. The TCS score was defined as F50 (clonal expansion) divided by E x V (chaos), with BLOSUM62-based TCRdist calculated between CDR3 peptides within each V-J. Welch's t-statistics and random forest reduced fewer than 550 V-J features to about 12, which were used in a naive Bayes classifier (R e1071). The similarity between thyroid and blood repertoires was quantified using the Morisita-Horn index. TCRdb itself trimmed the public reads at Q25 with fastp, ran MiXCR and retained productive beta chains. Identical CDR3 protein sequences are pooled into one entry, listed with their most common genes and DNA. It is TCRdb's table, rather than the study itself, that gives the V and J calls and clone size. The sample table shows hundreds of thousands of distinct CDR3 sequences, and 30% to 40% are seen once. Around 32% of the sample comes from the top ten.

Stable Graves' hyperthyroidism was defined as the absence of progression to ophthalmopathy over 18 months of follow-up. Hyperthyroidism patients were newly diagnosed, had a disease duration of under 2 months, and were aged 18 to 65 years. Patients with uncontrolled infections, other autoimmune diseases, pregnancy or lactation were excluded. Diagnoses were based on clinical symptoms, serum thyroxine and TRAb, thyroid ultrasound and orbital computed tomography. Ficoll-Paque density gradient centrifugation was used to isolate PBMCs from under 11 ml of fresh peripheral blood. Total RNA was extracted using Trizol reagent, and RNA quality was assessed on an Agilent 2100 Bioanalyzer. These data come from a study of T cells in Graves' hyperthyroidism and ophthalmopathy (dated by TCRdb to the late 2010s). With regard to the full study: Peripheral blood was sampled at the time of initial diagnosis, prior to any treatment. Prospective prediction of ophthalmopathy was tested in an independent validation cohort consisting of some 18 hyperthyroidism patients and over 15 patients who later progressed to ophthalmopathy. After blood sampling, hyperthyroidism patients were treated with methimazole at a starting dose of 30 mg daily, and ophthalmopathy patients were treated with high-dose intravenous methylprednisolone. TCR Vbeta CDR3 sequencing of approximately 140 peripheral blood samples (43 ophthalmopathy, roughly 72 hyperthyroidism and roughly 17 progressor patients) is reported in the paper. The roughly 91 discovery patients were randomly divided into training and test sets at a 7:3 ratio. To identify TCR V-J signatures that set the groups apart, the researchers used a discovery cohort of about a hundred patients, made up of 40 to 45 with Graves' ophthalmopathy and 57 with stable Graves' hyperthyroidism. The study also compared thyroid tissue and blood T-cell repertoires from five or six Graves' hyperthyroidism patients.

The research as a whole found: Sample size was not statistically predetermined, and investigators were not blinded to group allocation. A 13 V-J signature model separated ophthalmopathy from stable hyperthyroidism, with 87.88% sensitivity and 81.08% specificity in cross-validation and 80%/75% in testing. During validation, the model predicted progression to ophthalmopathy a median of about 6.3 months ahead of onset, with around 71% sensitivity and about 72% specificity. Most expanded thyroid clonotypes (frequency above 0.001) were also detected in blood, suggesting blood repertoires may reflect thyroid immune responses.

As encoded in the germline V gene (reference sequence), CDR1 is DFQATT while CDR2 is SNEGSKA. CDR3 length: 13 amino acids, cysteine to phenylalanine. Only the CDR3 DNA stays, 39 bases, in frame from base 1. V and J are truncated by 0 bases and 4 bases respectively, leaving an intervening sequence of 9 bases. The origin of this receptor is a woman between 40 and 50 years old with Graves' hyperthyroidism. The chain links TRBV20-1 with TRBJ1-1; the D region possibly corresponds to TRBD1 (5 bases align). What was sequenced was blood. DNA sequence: TGCAGTGCTAGAGAAGGGGCTAGCACTGAAGCTTTCTTT. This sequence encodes CSAREGASTEAFF.